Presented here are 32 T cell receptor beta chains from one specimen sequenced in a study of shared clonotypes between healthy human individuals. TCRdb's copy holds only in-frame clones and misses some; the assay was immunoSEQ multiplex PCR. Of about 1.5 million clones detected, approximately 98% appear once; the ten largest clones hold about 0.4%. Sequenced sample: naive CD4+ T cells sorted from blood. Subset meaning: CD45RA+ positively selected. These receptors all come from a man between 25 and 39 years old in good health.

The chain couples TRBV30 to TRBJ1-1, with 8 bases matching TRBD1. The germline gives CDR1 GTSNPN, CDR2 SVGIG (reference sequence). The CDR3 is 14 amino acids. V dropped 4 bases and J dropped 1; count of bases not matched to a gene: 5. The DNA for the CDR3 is TGTGCCTGGAATGTAGGGACAGGGAACACTGAAGCTTTCTTT. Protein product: CAWNVGTGNTEAFF.

The CDR3 reads CATSRESGGGYEQYF. Written as DNA, the CDR3 is TGTGCCACCAGCAGGGAGAGCGGAGGAGGGTACGAGCAGTACTTC. The rearrangement joins TRBV15 to TRBJ2-7; TRBD2 is a possible D gene (6 bases). V gave up 3 bases and J gave up 4 bases, with 16 bases separating them. Germline values: CDR1 LNHNV, CDR2 YYDKDF (reference sequence). This CDR3 comprises 15 residues.

The CDR3 nucleotides read TGTGCCAGCAGCCCCCGGGCTAGCGGGAGAGTAAATGAGCAGTTCTTC. It encodes CASSPRASGRVNEQFF. The genes are TRBV7-9 and TRBJ2-1, with TRBD2 matching 10 bases. The CDR3 is 16 residues long. Looked up from germline, CDR1 is SEHNR and CDR2 is FQNEAQ (reference sequence). Trimming took 5 bases from V and 7 from J; bases not matched to a gene: 11. Complete variable domain (other parts from reference TRBV7-9 and TRBJ2-1): DTGVSQNPRHKITKRGQNVTFRCDPISEHNRLYWYRQTLGQGPEFLTYFQNEAQLEKSRLLSDRFSAERPKGSFSTLEIQRTEQGDSAMYLCASSPRASGRVNEQFFGPGTRLTVL.

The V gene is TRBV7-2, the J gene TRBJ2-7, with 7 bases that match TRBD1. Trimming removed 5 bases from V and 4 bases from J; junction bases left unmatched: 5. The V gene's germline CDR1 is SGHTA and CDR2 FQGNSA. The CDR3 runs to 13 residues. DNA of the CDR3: TGTGCCAGCAGCCTCGGGACAGAGTACGAGCAGTACTTC. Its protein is CASSLGTEYEQYF.

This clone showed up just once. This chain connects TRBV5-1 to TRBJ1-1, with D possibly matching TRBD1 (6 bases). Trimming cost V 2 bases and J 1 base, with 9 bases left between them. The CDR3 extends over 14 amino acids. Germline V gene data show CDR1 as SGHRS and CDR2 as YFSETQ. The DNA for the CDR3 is TGCGCCAGCAGCTTCCGGGGGCCGAACACTGAAGCTTTCTTT. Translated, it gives CASSFRGPNTEAFF.

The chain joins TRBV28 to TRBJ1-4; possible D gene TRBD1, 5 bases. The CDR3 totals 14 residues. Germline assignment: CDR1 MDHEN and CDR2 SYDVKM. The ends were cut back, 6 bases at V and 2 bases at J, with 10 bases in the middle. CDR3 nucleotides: TGTGCCAGCAGGCCGGGACCGACTAATGAAAAACTGTTTTTT. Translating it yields CASRPGPTNEKLFF. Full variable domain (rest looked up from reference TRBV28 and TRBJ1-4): DVKVTQSSRYLVKRTGEKVFLECVQDMDHENMFWYRQDPGLGLRLIYFSYDVKMKEKGDIPEGYSVSREKKERFSLILESASTNQTSMYLCASRPGPTNEKLFFGSGTQLSVL.

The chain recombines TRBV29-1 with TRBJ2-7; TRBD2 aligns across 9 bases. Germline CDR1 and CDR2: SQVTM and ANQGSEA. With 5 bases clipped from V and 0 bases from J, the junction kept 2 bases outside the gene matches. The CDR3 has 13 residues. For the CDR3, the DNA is TGCAGCGTTTCTAGCGGGAACTCCTACGAGCAGTACTTC. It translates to CSVSSGNSYEQYF.

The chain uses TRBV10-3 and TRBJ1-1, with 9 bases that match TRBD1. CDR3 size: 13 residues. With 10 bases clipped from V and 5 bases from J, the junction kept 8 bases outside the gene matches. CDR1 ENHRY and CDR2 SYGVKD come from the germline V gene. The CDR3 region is CAKKQGADTEAFF. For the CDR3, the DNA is TGTGCCAAGAAACAGGGGGCAGATACTGAAGCTTTCTTT.

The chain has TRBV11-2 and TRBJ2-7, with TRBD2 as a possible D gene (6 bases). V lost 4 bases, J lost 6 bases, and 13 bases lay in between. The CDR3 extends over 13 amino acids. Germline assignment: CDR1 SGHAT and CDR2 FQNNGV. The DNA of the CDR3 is TGTGCCAGCAGCTCGATCCTCGGGGGCGAGCAGTACTTC. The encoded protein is CASSSILGGEQYF.

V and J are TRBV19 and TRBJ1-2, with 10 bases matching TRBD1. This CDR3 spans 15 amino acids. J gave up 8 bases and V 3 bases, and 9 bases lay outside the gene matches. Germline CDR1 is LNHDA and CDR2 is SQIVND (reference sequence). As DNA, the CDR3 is TGTGCCAGTAGTATTTCCGGGACAGGGGTTTACGGCTACACCTTC. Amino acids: CASSISGTGVYGYTF.

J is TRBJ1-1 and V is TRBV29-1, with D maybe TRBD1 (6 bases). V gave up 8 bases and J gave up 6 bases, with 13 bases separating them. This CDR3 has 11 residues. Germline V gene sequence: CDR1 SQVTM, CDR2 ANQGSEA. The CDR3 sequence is CSLNRVAEAFF. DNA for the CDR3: TGCAGCCTCAACAGGGTCGCTGAAGCTTTCTTT.

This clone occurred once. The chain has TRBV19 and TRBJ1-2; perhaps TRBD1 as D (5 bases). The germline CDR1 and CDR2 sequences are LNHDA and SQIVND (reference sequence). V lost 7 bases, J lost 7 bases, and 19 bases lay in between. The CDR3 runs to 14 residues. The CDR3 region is CASKPDGWGGGYTF. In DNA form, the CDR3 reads TGTGCCAGTAAGCCGGACGGCTGGGGCGGTGGCTACACCTTC.

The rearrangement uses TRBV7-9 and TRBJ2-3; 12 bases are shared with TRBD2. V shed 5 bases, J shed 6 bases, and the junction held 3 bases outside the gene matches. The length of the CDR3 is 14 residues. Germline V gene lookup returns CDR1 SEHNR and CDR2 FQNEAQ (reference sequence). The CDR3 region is CASSGLAGMDTQYF. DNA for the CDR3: TGTGCCAGCAGCGGACTAGCGGGAATGGATACGCAGTATTTT.

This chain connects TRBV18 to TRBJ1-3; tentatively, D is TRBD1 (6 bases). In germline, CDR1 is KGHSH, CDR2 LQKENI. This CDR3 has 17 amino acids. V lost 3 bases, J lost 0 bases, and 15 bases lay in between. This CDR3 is CASSPRMTGFSGNTIYF. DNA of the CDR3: TGTGCCAGCTCACCGCGAATGACAGGCTTCTCTGGAAACACCATATATTTT.

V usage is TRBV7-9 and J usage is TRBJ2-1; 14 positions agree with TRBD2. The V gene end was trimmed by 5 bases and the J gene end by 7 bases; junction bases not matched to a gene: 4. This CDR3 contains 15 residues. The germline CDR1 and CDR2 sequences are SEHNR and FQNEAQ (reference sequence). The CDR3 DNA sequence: TGTGCCAGCAGCCAAGGGACTAGCGGGAGTAATGAGCAGTTCTTC. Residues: CASSQGTSGSNEQFF.

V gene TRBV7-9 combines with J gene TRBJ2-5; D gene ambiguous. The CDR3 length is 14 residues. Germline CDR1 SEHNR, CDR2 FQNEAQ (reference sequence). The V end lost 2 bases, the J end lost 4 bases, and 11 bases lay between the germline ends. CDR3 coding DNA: TGTGCCAGCAGCTTAAATTTGCAGATAGAGACCCAGTACTTC. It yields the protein CASSLNLQIETQYF.

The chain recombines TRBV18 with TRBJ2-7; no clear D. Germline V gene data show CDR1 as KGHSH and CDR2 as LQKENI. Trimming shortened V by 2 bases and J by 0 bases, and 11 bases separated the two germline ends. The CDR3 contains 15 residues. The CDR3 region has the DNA TGTGCCAGCTCACCAAAGGGCCGGATCTCCTACGAGCAGTACTTC. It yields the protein CASSPKGRISYEQYF.

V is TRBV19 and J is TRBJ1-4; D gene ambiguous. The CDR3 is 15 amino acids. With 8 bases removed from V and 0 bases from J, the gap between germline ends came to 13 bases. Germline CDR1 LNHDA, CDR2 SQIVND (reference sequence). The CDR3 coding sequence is TGTGCCAGTGGGCCCCGTAGATCAACTAATGAAAAACTGTTTTTT. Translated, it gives CASGPRRSTNEKLFF.

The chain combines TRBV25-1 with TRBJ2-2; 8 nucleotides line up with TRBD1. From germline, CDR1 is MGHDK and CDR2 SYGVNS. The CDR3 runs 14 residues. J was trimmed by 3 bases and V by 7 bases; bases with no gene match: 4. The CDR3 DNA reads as TGTGCCAGCAAAGACAGGGGATACACCGGGGAGCTGTTTTTT. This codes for CASKDRGYTGELFF.

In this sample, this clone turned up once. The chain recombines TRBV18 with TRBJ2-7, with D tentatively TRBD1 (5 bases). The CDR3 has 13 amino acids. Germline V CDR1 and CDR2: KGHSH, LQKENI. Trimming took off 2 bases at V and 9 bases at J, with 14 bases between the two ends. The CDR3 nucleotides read TGTGCCAGCTCACCAGGTGGCAGGGCCATGCAGTACTTC. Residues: CASSPGGRAMQYF.

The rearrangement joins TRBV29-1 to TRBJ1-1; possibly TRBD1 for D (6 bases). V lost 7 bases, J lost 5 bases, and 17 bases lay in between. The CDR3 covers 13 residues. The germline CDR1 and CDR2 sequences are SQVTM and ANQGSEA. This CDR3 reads CSGTTGGLTEAFF. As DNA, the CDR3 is TGCAGCGGTACGACAGGAGGGTTGACTGAAGCTTTCTTT.

The CDR3 DNA reads TGTGCCAGCACCGACACAGGGACTACCTATTTTGATGAGCAGTTCTTC. Residues: CASTDTGTTYFDEQFF. The gene calls are TRBV6-6 and TRBJ2-1; D may be TRBD2 (7 bases). The CDR3 is made up of 16 amino acids. V lost 7 bases and J lost 8, with 24 bases in between. Germline loops: CDR1 MNHNY, CDR2 SVGAGI (reference sequence).

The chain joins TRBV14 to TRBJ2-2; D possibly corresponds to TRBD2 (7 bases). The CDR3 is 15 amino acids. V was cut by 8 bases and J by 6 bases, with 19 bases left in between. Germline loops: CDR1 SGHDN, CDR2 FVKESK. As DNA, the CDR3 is TGTGCCAGCGCCGCCGGGGGGCGCATAGCCGGGGAGCTGTTTTTT. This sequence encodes CASAAGGRIAGELFF.

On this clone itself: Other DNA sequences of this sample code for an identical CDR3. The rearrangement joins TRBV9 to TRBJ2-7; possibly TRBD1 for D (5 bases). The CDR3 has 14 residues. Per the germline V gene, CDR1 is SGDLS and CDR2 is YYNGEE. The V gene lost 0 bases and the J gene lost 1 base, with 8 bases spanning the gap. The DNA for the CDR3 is TGTGCCAGCAGCGTAGAACAGGAATCCTACGAGCAGTACTTC. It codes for CASSVEQESYEQYF.

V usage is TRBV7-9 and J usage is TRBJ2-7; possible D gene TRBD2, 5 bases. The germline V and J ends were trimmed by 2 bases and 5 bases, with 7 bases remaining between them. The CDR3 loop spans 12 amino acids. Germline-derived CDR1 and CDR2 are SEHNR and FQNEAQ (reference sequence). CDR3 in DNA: TGTGCCAGCAGCTTACAAGCGGACGAGCAGTACTTC. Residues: CASSLQADEQYF.

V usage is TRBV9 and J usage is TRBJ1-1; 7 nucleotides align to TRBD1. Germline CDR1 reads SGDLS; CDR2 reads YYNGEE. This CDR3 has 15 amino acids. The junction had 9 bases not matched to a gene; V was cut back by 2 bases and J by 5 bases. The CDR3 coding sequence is TGTGCCAGCAGCGTCCAGGGGGAGTTTGGGACTGAAGCTTTCTTT. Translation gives CASSVQGEFGTEAFF.

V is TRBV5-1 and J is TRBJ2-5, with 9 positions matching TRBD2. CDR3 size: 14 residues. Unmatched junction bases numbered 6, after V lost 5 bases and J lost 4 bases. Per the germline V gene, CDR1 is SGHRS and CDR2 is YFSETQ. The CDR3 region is CASSDSGSGETQYF. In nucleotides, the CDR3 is TGCGCCAGCAGTGATAGCGGGAGTGGAGAGACCCAGTACTTC.

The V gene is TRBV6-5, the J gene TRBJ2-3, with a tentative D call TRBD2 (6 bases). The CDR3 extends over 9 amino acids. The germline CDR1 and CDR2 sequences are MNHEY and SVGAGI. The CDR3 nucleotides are TGTGCGGCGGGGAAGATGCAGTATTTT. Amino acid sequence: CAAGKMQYF.

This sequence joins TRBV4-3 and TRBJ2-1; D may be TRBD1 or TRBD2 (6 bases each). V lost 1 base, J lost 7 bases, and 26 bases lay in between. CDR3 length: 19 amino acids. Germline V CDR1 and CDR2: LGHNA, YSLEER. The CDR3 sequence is CASSQGTPRGGGTRNEQFF. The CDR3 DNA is TGCGCCAGCAGCCAAGGAACCCCCAGGGGCGGCGGGACGAGGAATGAGCAGTTCTTC.

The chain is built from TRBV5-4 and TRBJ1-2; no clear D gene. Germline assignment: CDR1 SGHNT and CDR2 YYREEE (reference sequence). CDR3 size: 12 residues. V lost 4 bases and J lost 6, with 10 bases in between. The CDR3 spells CASSQPVDGYTF. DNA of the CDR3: TGTGCCAGCAGCCAGCCGGTAGATGGCTACACCTTC.

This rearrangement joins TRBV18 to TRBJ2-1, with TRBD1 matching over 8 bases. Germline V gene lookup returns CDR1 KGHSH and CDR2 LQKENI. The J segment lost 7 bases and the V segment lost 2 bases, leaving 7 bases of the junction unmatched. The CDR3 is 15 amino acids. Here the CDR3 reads CASSPAYRQGNEQFF. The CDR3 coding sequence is TGTGCCAGCTCACCAGCGTATCGACAGGGGAATGAGCAGTTCTTC.

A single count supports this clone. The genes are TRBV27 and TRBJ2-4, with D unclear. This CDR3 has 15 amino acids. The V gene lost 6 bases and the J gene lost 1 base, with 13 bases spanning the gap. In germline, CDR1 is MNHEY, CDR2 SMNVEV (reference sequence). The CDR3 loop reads CASSPEVLAKNIQYF. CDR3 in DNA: TGTGCCAGCAGCCCCGAGGTTCTGGCCAAAAACATTCAGTACTTC.